Here is one T cell receptor (beta chain) with its context. The data derive from a study of T cell changes during pregnancy in multiple sclerosis. Profiled with immunoSEQ multiplex PCR; TCRdb holds only in-frame clones, not every one. The repertoire consists of about 34,000 clones, with 90% occurring once and the leading ten covering 9.5% to 15%. The source material was CD8+ T cells from peripheral blood mononuclear cells, sampled in the first trimester of pregnancy. The clonotype comes from a female donor with multiple sclerosis, enrolled in a pregnancy study.

CDR3 in DNA: TGCGCCAGCAGCCAAGATCTATTGACAGGGAATGGCTACACCTTC. Amino acids: CASSQDLLTGNGYTF. V is TRBV4-1 and J is TRBJ1-2; the match to TRBD1 covers 7 bases. Germline V lookup: CDR1 MGHRA, CDR2 YSYEKL. J gave up 6 bases and V 0 bases, and 7 bases lay outside the gene matches. This CDR3 has 15 amino acids.